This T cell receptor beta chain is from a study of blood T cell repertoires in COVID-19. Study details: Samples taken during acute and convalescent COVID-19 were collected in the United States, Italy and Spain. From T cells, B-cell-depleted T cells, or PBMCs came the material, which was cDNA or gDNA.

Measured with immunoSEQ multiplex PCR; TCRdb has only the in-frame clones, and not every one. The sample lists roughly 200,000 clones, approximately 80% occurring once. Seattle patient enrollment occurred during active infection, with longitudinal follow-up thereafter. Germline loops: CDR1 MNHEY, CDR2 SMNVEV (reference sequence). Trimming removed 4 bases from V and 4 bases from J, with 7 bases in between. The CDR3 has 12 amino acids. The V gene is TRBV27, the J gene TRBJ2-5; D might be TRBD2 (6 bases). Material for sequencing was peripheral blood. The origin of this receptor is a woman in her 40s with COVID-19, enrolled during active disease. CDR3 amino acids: CASSWRGETQYF. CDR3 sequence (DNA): TGTGCCAGCAGTTGGCGGGGAGAGACCCAGTACTTC.